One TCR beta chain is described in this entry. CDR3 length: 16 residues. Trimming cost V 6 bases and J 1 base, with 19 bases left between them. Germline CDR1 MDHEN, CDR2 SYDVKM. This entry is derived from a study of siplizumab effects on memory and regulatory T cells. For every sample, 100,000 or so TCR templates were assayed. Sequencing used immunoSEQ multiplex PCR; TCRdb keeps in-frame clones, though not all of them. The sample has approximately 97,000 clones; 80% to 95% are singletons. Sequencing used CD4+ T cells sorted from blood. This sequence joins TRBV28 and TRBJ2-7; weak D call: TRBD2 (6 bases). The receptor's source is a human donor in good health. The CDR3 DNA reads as TGTGCCAGCAGCCCCCCGACGGGAGATCCTTCCTACGAGCAGTACTTC. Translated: CASSPPTGDPSYEQYF.